This T cell receptor (beta chain) was found in a study of response to subunit inactivated influenza vaccine listed by TCRdb under 2018. Regarding the study in general: The study used deep quantitative T cell receptor repertoire profiling to track responses to a trivalent subunit inactivated influenza vaccine. General conclusions and limits of the study: The authors proposed that each seasonal influenza vaccination may bring in only a limited number of new T cells.

A remark on this clonotype: Its binding antigen is unknown. No much larger clone is present one base from it, and per-base qualities are unavailable.

The CDR3 spans 14 residues, from the cysteine through the phenylalanine. Only the CDR3 portion is preserved as DNA: 42 bases, with reading frame beginning at the first base. At the junction V is shortened by 0 bases and J by 4 bases, with 8 bases in between. The germline V gene yields SGHRS for CDR1 and YFSETQ for CDR2. The library was built by means of RT-PCR. Sequencer: Illumina HiSeq 2500. The public sequencing data were trimmed at Q25 with fastp and processed into clonotypes with MiXCR by TCRdb, which kept only in-frame beta chains. Merged by CDR3 protein, the rows form single entries marked with the most common genes and DNA. This sample is represented by hundreds of thousands of distinct CDR3 sequences; roughly 12% of them were singletons. Approximately 10% of the sample rests with the top ten.

The V and J genes are TRBV5-1 and TRBJ1-3; the D gene is unclear. The sequencing here drew on PBMCs from blood, taken on the day of vaccination. The TCR originated in a man in his fifties who received an inactivated influenza vaccine. Donor details come from another sample of the same person, matched by shared clones. The DNA sequence is given as TGCGCCAGCAGCTTGGGTCAGGAGGGAAACACCATATATTTT. Protein translation: CASSLGQEGNTIYF.